This T cell receptor (beta chain) was sequenced in a study of T-cell memory formation after mild COVID-19. This CDR3 is 15 amino acids long. Per the germline V gene, CDR1 is SGHKS and CDR2 is YYEKEE (reference sequence). The germline V and J ends were trimmed by 0 bases and 4 bases, with 10 bases remaining between them. TCRdb ran MiXCR on the 5' RACE reads and lists one entry per CDR3 protein. The sample carries 250,000 or so distinct CDR3 sequences, about a sixth recorded once. Sample: PBMCs or a T cell subset sorted from them (not recorded which). The clonotype was recovered from a young man who had mild COVID-19 (a few samples of this study predate the infection). Cell type and time point are not known. This chain connects TRBV5-5 to TRBJ1-4; no reliable D call. CDR3 sequence reads: CASSLGLGFNEKLFF. The CDR3 region has the DNA TGTGCCAGCAGCTTGGGCTTAGGGTTTAATGAAAAACTGTTTTTT.